These T cell receptor beta chains were read from a single sample in a study of blood T cell repertoires in COVID-19. The data were produced by immunoSEQ multiplex PCR, yet TCRdb's version contains in-frame clones alone and is incomplete. This table holds 350,000 to 500,000 clones, 70% to 90% found once. Sequencing was done on a sample of PBMCs or T cells enriched from blood (not recorded which). Receptors were obtained from a woman younger than 35 who had been exposed to COVID-19. Each CDR3 is given with its conserved first and last residue. The order of the fields is V gene, J gene, D gene, CDR3 protein, CDR3 DNA. A D gene is named only where the DNA matches it firmly.

V gene: TRBV18
J gene: TRBJ2-5
D gene: TRBD1
CDR3 protein: CASSMDRGREETQYF
CDR3 DNA: TGTGCCAGCTCAATGGACAGGGGGCGAGAAGAGACCCAGTACTTC

V gene: TRBV5-1
J gene: TRBJ2-6
D gene: TRBD1
CDR3 protein: CASSIQTGVKAGANVLTF
CDR3 DNA: TGCGCCAGCAGCATCCAGACAGGGGTAAAGGCTGGGGCCAACGTCCTGACTTTC

V gene: TRBV28
J gene: TRBJ2-3
D gene: TRBD1
CDR3 protein: CASSSPGQGTDTQYF
CDR3 DNA: TGTGCCAGCAGTTCCCCGGGACAGGGGACAGATACGCAGTATTTT

V gene: TRBV6-5
J gene: TRBJ1-6
D gene: -
CDR3 protein: CASGWDNSPLHF
CDR3 DNA: TGTGCCTCAGGTTGGGATAATTCACCCCTCCACTTT

V gene: TRBV5-4
J gene: TRBJ2-3
D gene: -
CDR3 protein: CASSPGLFTDTQYF
CDR3 DNA: TGTGCCAGCAGCCCGGGACTTTTCACAGATACGCAGTATTTT

V gene: TRBV28
J gene: TRBJ2-7
D gene: -
CDR3 protein: CASSSQGRSYEQYF
CDR3 DNA: TGTGCCAGCAGTTCACAGGGTCGGTCCTACGAGCAGTACTTC

V gene: TRBV16
J gene: TRBJ2-7
D gene: TRBD1
CDR3 protein: CASSPTGTGYYEQYF
CDR3 DNA: TGTGCCAGCAGCCCAACCGGGACAGGTTACTACGAGCAGTACTTC

V gene: TRBV2
J gene: TRBJ2-7
D gene: TRBD2
CDR3 protein: CASSSGGAEQYF
CDR3 DNA: TGTGCCAGTTCTAGCGGGGGGGCCGAGCAGTACTTC

V gene: TRBV28
J gene: TRBJ2-4
D gene: TRBD1
CDR3 protein: CASSSRDRAKNIQYF
CDR3 DNA: TGTGCCAGCAGTTCCCGGGACAGGGCCAAAAACATTCAGTACTTC

V gene: TRBV5-1
J gene: TRBJ2-7
D gene: -
CDR3 protein: CASSVDDKQYF
CDR3 DNA: TGCGCCAGCAGTGTCGACGACAAGCAGTACTTC